This TCR beta chain emerged from a study of response to subunit inactivated influenza vaccine. Broader study findings: Each seasonal influenza vaccination, the authors suggested, recruits few new T cells.

This CDR3 contains 16 residues. The V segment lost 0 bases and the J segment 9 bases; nucleotides outside the gene matches: 11. Per the germline V gene, CDR1 is KGHSH and CDR2 is LQKENI. A single record per CDR3 protein comes from TCRdb applying MiXCR to the RT-PCR reads. The table shows over 750,000 distinct CDR3 sequences, with less than 25% occurring only once. This clonotype was picked up a small number of times. Its antigen is undetermined. The chain joins TRBV18 to TRBJ2-1, with 7 bases aligning to TRBD2. This clonotype originated in a man aged 50-60 years who received an inactivated influenza vaccine. This specimen consisted of PBMCs from blood, obtained roughly 5 days after vaccination. DNA for the CDR3: TGTGCCAGCTCACCACCGAGGGCGGGAGTGCGAATTGAGCAGTTCTTC. Its translation is CASSPPRAGVRIEQFF.